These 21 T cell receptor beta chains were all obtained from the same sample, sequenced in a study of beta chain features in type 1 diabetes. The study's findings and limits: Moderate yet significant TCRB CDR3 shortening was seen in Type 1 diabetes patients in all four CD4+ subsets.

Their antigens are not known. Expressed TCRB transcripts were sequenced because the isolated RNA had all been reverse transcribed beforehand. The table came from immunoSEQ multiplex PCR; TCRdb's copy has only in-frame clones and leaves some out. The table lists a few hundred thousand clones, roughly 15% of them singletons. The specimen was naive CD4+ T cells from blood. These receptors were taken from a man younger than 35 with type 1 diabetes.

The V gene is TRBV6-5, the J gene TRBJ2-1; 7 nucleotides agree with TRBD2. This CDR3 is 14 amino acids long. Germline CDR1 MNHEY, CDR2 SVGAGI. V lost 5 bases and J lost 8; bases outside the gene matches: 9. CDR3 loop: CASSRHRGVDEQFF. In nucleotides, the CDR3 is TGTGCCAGCAGTCGCCATCGGGGGGTGGATGAGCAGTTCTTC.

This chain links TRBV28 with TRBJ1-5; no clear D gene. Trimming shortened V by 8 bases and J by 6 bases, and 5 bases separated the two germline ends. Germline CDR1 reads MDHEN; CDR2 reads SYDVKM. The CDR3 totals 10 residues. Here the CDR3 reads CASSGQPQHF. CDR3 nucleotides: TGTGCCAGCTCCGGTCAGCCCCAGCATTTT.

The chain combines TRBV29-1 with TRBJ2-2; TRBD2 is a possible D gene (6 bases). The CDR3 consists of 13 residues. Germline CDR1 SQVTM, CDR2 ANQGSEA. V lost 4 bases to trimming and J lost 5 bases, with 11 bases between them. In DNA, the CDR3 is TGCAGCGTTGGACTAGTCGTGACCGGGGAGCTGTTTTTT. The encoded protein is CSVGLVVTGELFF.

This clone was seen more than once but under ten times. In DNA form, the CDR3 reads TGTGCCAGCAGCTTAGCACCCCGGGGAGGCCGAGGAGAGACCCAGTACTTC. Its translation is CASSLAPRGGRGETQYF. The chain couples TRBV11-2 to TRBJ2-5, with D possibly TRBD2 on 6 matching bases. V lost 1 base, J lost 4 bases, and 19 bases lay in between. This CDR3 comprises 17 residues. Germline values: CDR1 SGHAT, CDR2 FQNNGV.

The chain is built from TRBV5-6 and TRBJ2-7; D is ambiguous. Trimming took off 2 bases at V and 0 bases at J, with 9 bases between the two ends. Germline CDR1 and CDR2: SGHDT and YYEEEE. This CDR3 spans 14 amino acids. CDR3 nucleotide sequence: TGTGCCAGCAGCTTACCTCCCGGCTCCTACGAGCAGTACTTC. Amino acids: CASSLPPGSYEQYF.

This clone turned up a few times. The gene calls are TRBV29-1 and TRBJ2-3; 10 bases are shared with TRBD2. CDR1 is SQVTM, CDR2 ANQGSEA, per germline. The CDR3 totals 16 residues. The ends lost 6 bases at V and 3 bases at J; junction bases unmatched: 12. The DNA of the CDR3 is TGCAGCGTGGGCCGCTTGAAGCGGGAGGGGACAGATACGCAGTATTTT. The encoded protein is CSVGRLKREGTDTQYF.

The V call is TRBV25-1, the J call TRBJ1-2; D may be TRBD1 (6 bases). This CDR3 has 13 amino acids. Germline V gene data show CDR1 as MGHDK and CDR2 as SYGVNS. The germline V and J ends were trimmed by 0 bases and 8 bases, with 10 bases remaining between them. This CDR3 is CASSEYGRGGYTF. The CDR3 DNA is TGTGCCAGCAGTGAATACGGCAGGGGCGGCTACACCTTC.

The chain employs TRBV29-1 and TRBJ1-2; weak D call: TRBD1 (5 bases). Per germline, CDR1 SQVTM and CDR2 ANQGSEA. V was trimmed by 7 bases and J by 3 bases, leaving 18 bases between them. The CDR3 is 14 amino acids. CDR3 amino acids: CSGWAGWGDYGYTF. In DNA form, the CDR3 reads TGCAGCGGATGGGCGGGGTGGGGGGACTATGGCTACACCTTC.

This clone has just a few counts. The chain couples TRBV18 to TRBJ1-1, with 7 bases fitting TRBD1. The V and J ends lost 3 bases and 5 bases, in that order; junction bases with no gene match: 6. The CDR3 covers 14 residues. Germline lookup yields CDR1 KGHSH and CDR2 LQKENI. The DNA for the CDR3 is TGTGCCAGCTCACCGCAACAGGGGCAGACTGAAGCTTTCTTT. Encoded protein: CASSPQQGQTEAFF.

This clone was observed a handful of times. The CDR3, as DNA: TGTGCCAGCAGTTACCCGGGACAGACTCAAGAGACCCAGTACTTC. Translating gives CASSYPGQTQETQYF. V is TRBV6-6 and J is TRBJ2-5, with 7 bases that match TRBD1. CDR1 and CDR2 (germline): MNHNY, SVGAGI (reference sequence). V gave up 2 bases and J gave up 2 bases; unmatched junction bases: 5. This CDR3 has 15 amino acids.

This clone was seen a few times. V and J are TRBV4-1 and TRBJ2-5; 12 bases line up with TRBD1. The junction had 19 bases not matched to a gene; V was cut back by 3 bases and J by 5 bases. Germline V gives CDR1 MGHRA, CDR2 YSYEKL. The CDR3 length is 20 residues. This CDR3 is CASSHHRGQGALRGAETQYF. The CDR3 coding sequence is TGCGCCAGCAGCCACCACCGGGGACAGGGGGCGCTGCGTGGAGCGGAGACCCAGTACTTC.

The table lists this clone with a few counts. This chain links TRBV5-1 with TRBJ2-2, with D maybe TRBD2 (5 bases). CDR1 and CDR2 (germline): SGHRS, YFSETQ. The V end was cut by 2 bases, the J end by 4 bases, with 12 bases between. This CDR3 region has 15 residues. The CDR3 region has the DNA TGCGCCAGCAGCTTCGGGATTCTCGGCACCGGGGAGCTGTTTTTT. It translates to CASSFGILGTGELFF.

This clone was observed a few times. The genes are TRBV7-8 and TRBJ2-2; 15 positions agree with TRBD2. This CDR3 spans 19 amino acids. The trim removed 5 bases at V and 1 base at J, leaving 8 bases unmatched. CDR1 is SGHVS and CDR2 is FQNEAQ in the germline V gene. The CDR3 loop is CASSASPGLAGGNTGELFF. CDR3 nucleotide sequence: TGTGCCAGCAGCGCGTCACCGGGACTAGCGGGGGGGAACACCGGGGAGCTGTTTTTT.

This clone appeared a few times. CDR3 protein: CASIGAAGREQYF. The CDR3 coding sequence is TGTGCCAGTATCGGGGCGGCGGGACGCGAGCAGTACTTC. V is TRBV19 and J is TRBJ2-7, with D possibly matching TRBD2 (6 bases). The CDR3 length is 13 residues. The germline V gene encodes CDR1 LNHDA and CDR2 SQIVND (reference sequence). The V gene lost 7 bases and the J gene lost 6 bases, with 16 bases spanning the gap.

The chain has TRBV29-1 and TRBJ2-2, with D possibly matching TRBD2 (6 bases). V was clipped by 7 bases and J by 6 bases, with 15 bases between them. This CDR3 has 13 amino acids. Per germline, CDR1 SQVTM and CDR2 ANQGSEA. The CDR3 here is CSAAGLWAGELFF. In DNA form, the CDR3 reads TGCAGCGCCGCGGGACTTTGGGCCGGGGAGCTGTTTTTT.

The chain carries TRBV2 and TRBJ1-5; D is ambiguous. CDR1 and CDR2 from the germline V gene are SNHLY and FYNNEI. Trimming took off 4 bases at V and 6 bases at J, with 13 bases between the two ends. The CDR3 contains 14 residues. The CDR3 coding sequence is TGTGCCAGCAGTGCGCGGGGTTTTACTCAGCCCCAGCATTTT. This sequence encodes CASSARGFTQPQHF.

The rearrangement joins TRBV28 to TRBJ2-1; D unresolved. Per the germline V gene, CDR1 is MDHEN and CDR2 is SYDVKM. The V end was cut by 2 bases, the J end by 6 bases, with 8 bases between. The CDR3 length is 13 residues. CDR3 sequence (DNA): TGTGCCAGCAGTTTAATGACACCCAATGAGCAGTTCTTC. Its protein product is CASSLMTPNEQFF.

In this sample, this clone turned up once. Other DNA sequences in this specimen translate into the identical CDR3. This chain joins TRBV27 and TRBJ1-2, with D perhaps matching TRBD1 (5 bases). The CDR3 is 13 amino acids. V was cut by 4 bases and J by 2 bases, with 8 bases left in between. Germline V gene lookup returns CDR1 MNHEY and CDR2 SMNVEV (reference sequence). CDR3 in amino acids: CASSSRQNYGYTF. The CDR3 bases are TGTGCCAGCAGTTCGCGACAGAACTATGGCTACACCTTC.

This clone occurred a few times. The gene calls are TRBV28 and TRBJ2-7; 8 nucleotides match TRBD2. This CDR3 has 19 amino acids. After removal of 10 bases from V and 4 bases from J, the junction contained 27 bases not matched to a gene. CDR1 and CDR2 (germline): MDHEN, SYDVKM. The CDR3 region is CATQDLWSHSGIVAYEQYF. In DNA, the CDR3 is TGTGCCACCCAGGACCTTTGGTCCCATAGCGGGATCGTTGCTTACGAGCAGTACTTC.

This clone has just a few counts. This CDR3 is CASSQDLTGGVQPQHF. The CDR3, as DNA: TGTGCCAGCAGCCAAGATCTGACAGGGGGGGTACAGCCCCAGCATTTT. V gene TRBV4-2 combines with J gene TRBJ1-5, with TRBD1 matching over 9 bases. After removal of 0 bases from V and 7 bases from J, the junction contained 7 bases not matched to a gene. The CDR3 sequence is 16 residues long. CDR1 and CDR2 from the germline V gene are LGHNA and YNFKEQ.

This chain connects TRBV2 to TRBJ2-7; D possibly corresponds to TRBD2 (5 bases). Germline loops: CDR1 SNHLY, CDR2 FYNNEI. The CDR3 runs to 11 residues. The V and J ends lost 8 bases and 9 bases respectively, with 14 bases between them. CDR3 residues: CASDRRAGQYF. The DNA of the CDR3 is TGTGCCAGCGACCGGCGGGCCGGGCAGTACTTC.